The rows below give T cell receptor beta chains drawn from one sample of a study of blood T cell repertoires in COVID-19. The data were produced by immunoSEQ multiplex PCR, yet TCRdb's version contains in-frame clones alone and is incomplete. The data contain roughly 240,000 clones, around 86% of them singletons. Sequenced sample: peripheral blood. All receptors come from a woman aged 55-75 years who had recovered from COVID-19. CDR3s include the opening cysteine and the closing phenylalanine or tryptophan. D genes are given only for firm matches. Clone size is not always given. Where it is, it says once, few, many or a class for expanded clones.

V	length	size	J	D	DNA	CDR3
TRBV6-5	13	.	TRBJ1-2	TRBD1	TGTGCCAGCAGACGGGACAGGCATTATGGCTACACCTTC	CASRRDRHYGYTF
TRBV19	15	.	TRBJ1-1	.	TGTGCCAGTAGTTTATCTCGGACTATGAACACTGAAGCTTTCTTT	CASSLSRTMNTEAFF
TRBV12-3/TRBV12-4	13	.	TRBJ1-5	TRBD1	TGTGCCAGCAGGGGACAGAGCAATCAGCCCCAGCATTTT	CASRGQSNQPQHF
TRBV5-4	14	.	TRBJ1-5	.	TGTGCCAGCAGCTTGGATCTGGGGGGGCAGCCCCAGCATTTT	CASSLDLGGQPQHF
TRBV5-6	14	.	TRBJ2-7	TRBD2	TGTGCCAGCAGGTCCCTAGCGGGGGCGGTGGAGCAGTACTTC	CASRSLAGAVEQYF
TRBV18	14	.	TRBJ2-7	.	TGTGCCAGCTCACCACCGATGGCGGGCTACGAGCAGTACTTC	CASSPPMAGYEQYF
TRBV3-1/TRBV3-2	14	once	TRBJ2-3	TRBD2	TGTGCCAGCAACCGGGGGGGCGGCGGAGATACGCAGTATTTT	CASNRGGGGDTQYF
TRBV2	16	.	TRBJ1-1	TRBD1	TGTGCCAGCAGTGAATATCTGGACAGGGTAAAGACTGAAGCTTTCTTT	CASSEYLDRVKTEAFF
TRBV18	15	.	TRBJ1-4	TRBD1	TGTGCCAGCTCTCGACTAAGACAGGGAGCTGAAAAACTGTTTTTT	CASSRLRQGAEKLFF
TRBV28	14	.	TRBJ2-7	TRBD1	TGTGCCAGCAGTTTGAGGCAGGGGGCTTACGAGCAGTACTTC	CASSLRQGAYEQYF
TRBV19	15	.	TRBJ1-5	TRBD1	TGTGCCAGTAGTACCCTTAGGGGGCGGAATCAGCCCCAGCATTTT	CASSTLRGRNQPQHF
TRBV15	16	.	TRBJ1-6	.	TGTGCCACCAGCAGAGATCGGAACAGGTGGTATTCACCCCTCCACTTT	CATSRDRNRWYSPLHF
TRBV5-4	18	.	TRBJ2-5	TRBD2	TGTGCCAGCAGCTTGGGAGGGATGGCGGGGGGGACACAAGAGACCCAGTACTTC	CASSLGGMAGGTQETQYF
TRBV5-1	13	.	TRBJ2-7	.	TGCGCCAGCAGCGCCGGGAAAGGGTACGAGCAGTACTTC	CASSAGKGYEQYF
TRBV5-1	15	.	TRBJ2-1	TRBD2	TGCGCCAGCAGCTTGGCGGCGGGGGGGTACAATGAGCAGTTCTTC	CASSLAAGGYNEQFF
TRBV18	16	.	TRBJ1-5	.	TGTGCCAGCCCACGAGGGGTTGGAGGGGACAATCAGCCCCAGCATTTT	CASPRGVGGDNQPQHF
TRBV7-9	16	few	TRBJ2-7	.	TGTGCCAGCAGCGCGTTGCGACTAGGGCTGACCTACGAGCAGTACTTC	CASSALRLGLTYEQYF
TRBV14	12	few	TRBJ1-1	.	TGTGCCAGCCGCAGGGGATCCCCTGAAGCTTTCTTT	CASRRGSPEAFF
TRBV13	12	.	TRBJ2-2	.	TGTGCCAGCAGCTTATATCCCGGGGAGCTGTTTTTT	CASSLYPGELFF
TRBV9	15	.	TRBJ1-2	.	TGTGCCAGCAGCCTTACAGGGTTTAGGGACTATGGCTACACCTTC	CASSLTGFRDYGYTF
TRBV7-2	15	.	TRBJ1-1	.	TGTGCCAGCAGCTTAGGGGGTACAGGGTTCAATGAAGCTTTCTTT	CASSLGGTGFNEAFF
TRBV18	14	.	TRBJ2-7	.	TGTGCCAGCTCACCACCCGCCAGGCCAGGCGAGCAGTACTTC	CASSPPARPGEQYF
TRBV27	16	.	TRBJ2-7	TRBD1	TGTGCCAGCAGTCCTTTCCGGGACAGACAATACTACGAGCAGTACTTC	CASSPFRDRQYYEQYF
TRBV4-2	15	.	TRBJ2-5	TRBD2	TGTGCCAGCAGCCAGAATCACGGACTAGCGGAGACCCAGTACTTC	CASSQNHGLAETQYF
TRBV7-2	15	.	TRBJ2-1	.	TGTGCCAGCAGCTTGAGTAGCGGAGACTACAATGAGCAGTTCTTC	CASSLSSGDYNEQFF
TRBV27	16	.	TRBJ1-5	.	TGTGCCAGCAGTTCCCGATGGTCGTCGGGAGTCAGGACCCAGCATTTT	CASSSRWSSGVRTQHF
TRBV3-1/TRBV3-2	11	.	TRBJ1-2	.	TGTGCCAGCAGCTACAGTTTTGGCTACACCTTC	CASSYSFGYTF
TRBV5-1	15	.	TRBJ1-2	.	TGCGCCAGCAGCTTTCCGGGACAAGGATCCTATGGCTACACCTTC	CASSFPGQGSYGYTF
TRBV7-8	13	.	TRBJ1-1	.	TGTGCCAGCAGCGTACTACAGGGAGCTGAAGCTTTCTTT	CASSVLQGAEAFF
TRBV4-1	16	.	TRBJ2-3	.	TGCGCCAGCAGCCAAGAGGGAGCGGAGAGCACAGATACGCAGTATTTT	CASSQEGAESTDTQYF
TRBV5-4	20	.	TRBJ2-5	TRBD2	TGTGCCAGCAGCTTGAGAAGGACTAGCGGGGGCCCGCTCTTCCAAGAGACCCAGTACTTC	CASSLRRTSGGPLFQETQYF
TRBV20-1	11	.	TRBJ2-5	TRBD1	TGCAGTGCTAGAGACGGACAGGGTCAGTACTTC	CSARDGQGQYF
TRBV2	17	.	TRBJ2-5	.	TGTGCCAGCAGTGAAGCGCTACTAGCCCTGTACCAAGAGACCCAGTACTTC	CASSEALLALYQETQYF
TRBV5-4	15	.	TRBJ2-1	.	TGTGCCAGCAGCGCTGTCCCGGGACTGAACAATGAGCAGTTCTTC	CASSAVPGLNNEQFF
TRBV7-3	14	.	TRBJ2-3	TRBD1	TGTGCCAGCAGCACCGGACAGGGCGGTGGTACGCAGTATTTT	CASSTGQGGGTQYF
TRBV4-2	14	.	TRBJ1-1	.	TGTGCCAGCAGCCATCTTACAGGGTACACTGAAGCTTTCTTT	CASSHLTGYTEAFF
TRBV9	13	.	TRBJ1-4	.	TGTGCCAGCAGCGTAACAGTAGCGGAAAAACTGTTTTTT	CASSVTVAEKLFF
TRBV18	13	.	TRBJ2-1	.	TGTGCCAGCTCACCAGGACAGAGCAATGAGCAGTTCTTC	CASSPGQSNEQFF
TRBV3-1/TRBV3-2	13	.	TRBJ2-1	TRBD2	TGTGCCAGCAGCCAAGAGCCTAGCGGGGGGCAGTTCTTC	CASSQEPSGGQFF
TRBV7-9	13	few	TRBJ1-2	TRBD1	TGTGCCAGCCTAGACAGGGTCACATATGGCTACACCTTC	CASLDRVTYGYTF
TRBV5-6	14	.	TRBJ1-1	.	TGTGCCAGCAGCCCCTCGGGGTGGAACACTGAAGCTTTCTTT	CASSPSGWNTEAFF
TRBV11-2	16	.	TRBJ2-3	TRBD1	TGTGCCAGCAGCTTAGGCGGACAGGGGGCCGGCCATACGCAGTATTTT	CASSLGGQGAGHTQYF
TRBV6-6	14	.	TRBJ2-5	TRBD1	TGTGCCAGCAGTACGACAGGGGGAGTGGAGACCCAGTACTTC	CASSTTGGVETQYF
TRBV21-1	13	.	TRBJ1-5	.	TGTGCCAGCAGCTTTCGGTCCAATCAGCCCCAGCATTTT	CASSFRSNQPQHF
TRBV7-2	16	.	TRBJ2-5	.	TGTGCCAGCAGCTTAGCGATCGCGGCAGGGCAAGAGACCCAGTACTTC	CASSLAIAAGQETQYF
TRBV4-2	17	.	TRBJ2-3	TRBD2	TGTGCCAGCAGCCTCCGGGGACTAGTAGAAAACACAGATACGCAGTATTTT	CASSLRGLVENTDTQYF
TRBV6-5	15	.	TRBJ1-6	.	TGTGCCAGCAGTTCCGTCGACATTGAGAGTTCACCCCTCCACTTT	CASSSVDIESSPLHF
TRBV5-1	15	.	TRBJ2-7	TRBD1	TGCGCCAGCAGCTGGGCCGGGACAGGGGCCTACGAGCAGTACTTC	CASSWAGTGAYEQYF
TRBV27	15	.	TRBJ1-1	TRBD1	TGTGCCAGCAGATGGGACAGGGGCTTGAACACTGAAGCTTTCTTT	CASRWDRGLNTEAFF
TRBV7-2	16	.	TRBJ1-1	.	TGTGCCAGCAGCTTACAGGGATCAAATCGGGACACTGAAGCTTTCTTT	CASSLQGSNRDTEAFF
TRBV5-6	14	.	TRBJ1-2	.	TGTGCCAGCACGCGCTCCGGTCTAAACTATGGCTACACCTTC	CASTRSGLNYGYTF
TRBV3-1/TRBV3-2	16	.	TRBJ1-2	TRBD1	TGTGCCAGCAGCCAGGGGGGCGGACAGGAGGCTTTTGGCTACACCTTC	CASSQGGGQEAFGYTF
TRBV18	12	.	TRBJ1-1	TRBD1	TGTGCCGCCGGACAGGGGAACACTGAAGCTTTCTTT	CAAGQGNTEAFF
TRBV9	16	.	TRBJ2-3	TRBD1	TGTGCCAGCAGCGACTCTTTCGGGACAGCCACAGATACGCAGTATTTT	CASSDSFGTATDTQYF
TRBV6-1	15	.	TRBJ2-3	TRBD2	TGTGCCAGCAGTGAAGCGCGGGGGGTCAAAGATACGCAGTATTTT	CASSEARGVKDTQYF
TRBV4-1	16	.	TRBJ2-5	TRBD1	TGCGCCAGCAGCCAAGGGACAGGGGGCCGACAAGAGACCCAGTACTTC	CASSQGTGGRQETQYF
TRBV6-2/TRBV6-3	14	.	TRBJ1-2	.	TGTGCCAGCAGTTACGCCGCAATCGGGGGGGGCTACACCTTC	CASSYAAIGGGYTF
TRBV10-2	15	.	TRBJ2-2	TRBD1	TGCGCCAGCGGGGAACAGGGGACGAACACCGGGGAGCTGTTTTTT	CASGEQGTNTGELFF